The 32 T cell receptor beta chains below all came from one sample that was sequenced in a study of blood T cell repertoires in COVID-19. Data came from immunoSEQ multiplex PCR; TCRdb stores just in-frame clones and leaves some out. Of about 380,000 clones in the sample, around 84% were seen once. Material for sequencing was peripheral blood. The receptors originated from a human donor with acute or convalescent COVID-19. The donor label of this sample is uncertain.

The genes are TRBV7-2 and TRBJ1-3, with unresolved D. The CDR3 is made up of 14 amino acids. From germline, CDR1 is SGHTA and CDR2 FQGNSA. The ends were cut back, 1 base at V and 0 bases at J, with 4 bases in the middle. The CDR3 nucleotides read TGTGCCAGCAGCTTAGGTCACTCTGGAAACACCATATATTTT. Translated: CASSLGHSGNTIYF.

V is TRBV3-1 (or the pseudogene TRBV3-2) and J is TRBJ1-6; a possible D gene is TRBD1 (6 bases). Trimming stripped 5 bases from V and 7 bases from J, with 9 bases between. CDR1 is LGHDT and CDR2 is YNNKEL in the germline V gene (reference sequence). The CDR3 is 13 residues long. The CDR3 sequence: CASSYGTNSPLHF. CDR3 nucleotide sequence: TGTGCCAGCAGCTATGGGACAAATTCACCCCTCCACTTT.

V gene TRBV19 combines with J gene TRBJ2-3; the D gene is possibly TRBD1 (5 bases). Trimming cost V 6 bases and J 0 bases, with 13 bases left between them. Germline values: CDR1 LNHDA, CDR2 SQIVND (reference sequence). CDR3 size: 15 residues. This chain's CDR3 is CASRRTPFSTDTQYF. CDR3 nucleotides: TGTGCCAGTAGACGGACACCCTTTAGCACAGATACGCAGTATTTT.

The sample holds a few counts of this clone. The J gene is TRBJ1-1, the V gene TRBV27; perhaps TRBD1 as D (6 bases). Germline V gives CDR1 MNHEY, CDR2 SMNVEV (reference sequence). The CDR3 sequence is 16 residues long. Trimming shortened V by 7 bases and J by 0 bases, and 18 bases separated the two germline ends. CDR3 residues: CASTKGGGRVNTEAFF. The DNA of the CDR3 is TGTGCCAGCACCAAGGGAGGGGGAAGGGTGAACACTGAAGCTTTCTTT.

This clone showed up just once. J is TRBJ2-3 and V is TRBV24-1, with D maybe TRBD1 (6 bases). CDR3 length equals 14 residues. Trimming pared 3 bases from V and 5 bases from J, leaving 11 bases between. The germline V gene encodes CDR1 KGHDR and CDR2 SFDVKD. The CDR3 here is CATSDRQGRDTQYF. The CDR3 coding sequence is TGTGCCACCAGTGATCGGCAGGGGAGAGATACGCAGTATTTT.

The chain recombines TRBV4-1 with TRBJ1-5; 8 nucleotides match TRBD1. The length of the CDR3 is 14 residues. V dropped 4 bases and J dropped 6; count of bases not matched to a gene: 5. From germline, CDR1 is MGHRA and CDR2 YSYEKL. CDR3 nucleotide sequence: TGCGCCAGCAGCCGGACAGGGTCCGGTCAGCCCCAGCATTTT. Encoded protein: CASSRTGSGQPQHF.

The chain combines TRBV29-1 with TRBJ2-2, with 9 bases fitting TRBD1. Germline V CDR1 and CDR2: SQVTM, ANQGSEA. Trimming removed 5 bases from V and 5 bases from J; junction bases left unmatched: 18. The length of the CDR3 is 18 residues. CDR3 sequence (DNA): TGCAGCGTTTGGGGTCCCCCCCGACAGGGGGTATCGACCGGGGAGCTGTTTTTT. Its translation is CSVWGPPRQGVSTGELFF.

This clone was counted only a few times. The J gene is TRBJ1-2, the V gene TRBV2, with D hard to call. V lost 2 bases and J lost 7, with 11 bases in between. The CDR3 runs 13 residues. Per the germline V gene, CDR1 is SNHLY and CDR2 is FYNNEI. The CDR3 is CASSESVYGGYTF. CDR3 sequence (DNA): TGTGCCAGCAGTGAATCGGTTTATGGTGGCTACACCTTC.

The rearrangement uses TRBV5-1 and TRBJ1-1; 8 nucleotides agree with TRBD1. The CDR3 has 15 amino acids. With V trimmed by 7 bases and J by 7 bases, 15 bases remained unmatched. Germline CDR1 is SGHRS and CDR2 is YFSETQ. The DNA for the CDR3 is TGCGCCAGCCATCGCGGACAGGGACATCGTATTGAAGCTTTCTTT. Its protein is CASHRGQGHRIEAFF.

The CDR3 protein is CASSTYNEQFF. In nucleotides, the CDR3 is TGTGCCAGCAGCACTTACAATGAGCAGTTCTTC. This sequence joins TRBV11-2 and TRBJ2-1; D call uncertain. This CDR3 has 11 residues. Germline-derived CDR1 and CDR2 are SGHAT and FQNNGV. V lost 5 bases and J 4 bases, leaving 3 bases between the germline ends.

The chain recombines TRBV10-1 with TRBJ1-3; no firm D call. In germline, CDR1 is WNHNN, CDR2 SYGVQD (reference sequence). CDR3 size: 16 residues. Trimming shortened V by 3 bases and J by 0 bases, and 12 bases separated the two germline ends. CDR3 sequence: CASSDPRTSSGNTIYF. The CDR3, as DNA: TGCGCCAGCAGTGACCCACGGACTTCCTCTGGAAACACCATATATTTT.

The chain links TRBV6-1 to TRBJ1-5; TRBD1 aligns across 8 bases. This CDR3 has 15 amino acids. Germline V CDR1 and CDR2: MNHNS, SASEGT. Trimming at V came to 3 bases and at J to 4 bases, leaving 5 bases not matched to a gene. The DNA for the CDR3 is TGTGCCAGCAGTGACGGACAGGGTCGTAATCAGCCCCAGCATTTT. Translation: CASSDGQGRNQPQHF.

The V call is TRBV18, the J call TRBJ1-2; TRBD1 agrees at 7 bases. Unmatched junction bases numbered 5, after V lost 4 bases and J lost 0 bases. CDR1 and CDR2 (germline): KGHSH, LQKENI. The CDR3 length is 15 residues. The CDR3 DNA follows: TGTGCCAGCTCACTGTGGACAGGAGCTAACTATGGCTACACCTTC. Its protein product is CASSLWTGANYGYTF.

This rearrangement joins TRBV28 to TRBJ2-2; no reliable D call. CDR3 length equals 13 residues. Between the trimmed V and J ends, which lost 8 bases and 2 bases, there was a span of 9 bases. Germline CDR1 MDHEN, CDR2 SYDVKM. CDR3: CASVGTNTGELFF. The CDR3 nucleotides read TGTGCCAGCGTGGGCACCAACACCGGGGAGCTGTTTTTT.

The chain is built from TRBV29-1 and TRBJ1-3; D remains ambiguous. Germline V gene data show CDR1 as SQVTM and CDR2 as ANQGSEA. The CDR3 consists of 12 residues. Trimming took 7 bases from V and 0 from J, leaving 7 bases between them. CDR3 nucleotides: TGCAGCGGATCCTACTCTGGAAACACCATATATTTT. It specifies CSGSYSGNTIYF.

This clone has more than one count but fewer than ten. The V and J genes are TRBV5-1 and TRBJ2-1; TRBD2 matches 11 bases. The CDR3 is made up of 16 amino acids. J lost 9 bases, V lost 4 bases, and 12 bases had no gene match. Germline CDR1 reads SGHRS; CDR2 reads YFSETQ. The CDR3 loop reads CASSTLAGGYLGEQFF. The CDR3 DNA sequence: TGCGCCAGCAGCACCTTAGCGGGAGGGTATTTGGGTGAGCAGTTCTTC.

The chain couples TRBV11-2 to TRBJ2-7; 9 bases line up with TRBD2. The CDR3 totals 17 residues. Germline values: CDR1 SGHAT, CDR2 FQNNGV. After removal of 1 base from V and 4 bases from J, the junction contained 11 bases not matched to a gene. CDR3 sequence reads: CASSLGPSASGVYEQYF. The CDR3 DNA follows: TGTGCCAGCAGCTTAGGGCCGTCGGCTAGCGGGGTGTACGAGCAGTACTTC.

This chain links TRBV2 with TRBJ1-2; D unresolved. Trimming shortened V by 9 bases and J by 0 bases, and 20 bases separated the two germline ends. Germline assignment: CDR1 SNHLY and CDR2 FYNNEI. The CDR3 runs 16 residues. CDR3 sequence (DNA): TGTGCCAGGTCCGGGTCTCCCGAATACCCTAACTATGGCTACACCTTC. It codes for CARSGSPEYPNYGYTF.

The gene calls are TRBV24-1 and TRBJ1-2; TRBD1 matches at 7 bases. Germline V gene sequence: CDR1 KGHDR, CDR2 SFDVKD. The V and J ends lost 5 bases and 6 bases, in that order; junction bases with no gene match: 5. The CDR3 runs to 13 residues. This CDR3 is CATSGTGQNGYTF. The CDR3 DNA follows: TGTGCCACCAGTGGGACAGGACAAAATGGCTACACCTTC.

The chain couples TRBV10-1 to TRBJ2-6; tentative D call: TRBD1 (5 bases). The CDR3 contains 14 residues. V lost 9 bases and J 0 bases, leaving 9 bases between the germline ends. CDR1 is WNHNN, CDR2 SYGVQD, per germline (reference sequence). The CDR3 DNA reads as TGCGCCAGTAAAGGGGTCTCTGGGGCCAACGTCCTGACTTTC. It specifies CASKGVSGANVLTF.

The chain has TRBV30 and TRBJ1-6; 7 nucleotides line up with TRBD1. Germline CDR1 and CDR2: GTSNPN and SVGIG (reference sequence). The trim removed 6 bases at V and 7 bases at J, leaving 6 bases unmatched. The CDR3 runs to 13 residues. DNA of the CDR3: TGTGCCTGCGGGACAGTAGGCAATTCACCCCTCCACTTT. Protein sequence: CACGTVGNSPLHF.

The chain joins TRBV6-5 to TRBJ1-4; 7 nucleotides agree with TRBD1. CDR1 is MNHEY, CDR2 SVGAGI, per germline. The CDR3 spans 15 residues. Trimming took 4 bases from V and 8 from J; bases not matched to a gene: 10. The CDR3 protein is CASSLKGAPREKLFF. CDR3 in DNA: TGTGCCAGCAGTTTAAAGGGGGCGCCGAGGGAAAAACTGTTTTTT.

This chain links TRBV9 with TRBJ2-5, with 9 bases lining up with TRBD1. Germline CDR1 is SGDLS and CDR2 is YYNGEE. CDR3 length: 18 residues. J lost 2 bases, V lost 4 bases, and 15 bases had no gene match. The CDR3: CASSQWTGELPTQETQYF. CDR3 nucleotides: TGTGCCAGCAGCCAGTGGACAGGGGAGTTACCCACACAAGAGACCCAGTACTTC. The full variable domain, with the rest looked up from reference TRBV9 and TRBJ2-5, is DSGVTQTPKHLITATGQRVTLRCSPRSGDLSVYWYQQSLDQGLQFLIQYYNGEERAKGNILERFSAQQFPDLHSELNLSSLELGDSALYFCASSQWTGELPTQETQYFGPGTRLLVL.

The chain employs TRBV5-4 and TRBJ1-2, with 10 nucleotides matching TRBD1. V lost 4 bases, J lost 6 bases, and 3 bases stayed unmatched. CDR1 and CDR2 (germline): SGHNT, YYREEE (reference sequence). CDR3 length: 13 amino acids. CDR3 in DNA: TGTGCCAGCAGCGACGGGACAGGGGATGGCTACACCTTC. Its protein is CASSDGTGDGYTF.

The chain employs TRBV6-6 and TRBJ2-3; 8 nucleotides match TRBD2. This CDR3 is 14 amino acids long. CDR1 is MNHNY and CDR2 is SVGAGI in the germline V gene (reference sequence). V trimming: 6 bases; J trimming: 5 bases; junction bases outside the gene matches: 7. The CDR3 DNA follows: TGTGCCAGCAGACCCAGCGGGGGCTTAGATACGCAGTATTTT. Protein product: CASRPSGGLDTQYF.

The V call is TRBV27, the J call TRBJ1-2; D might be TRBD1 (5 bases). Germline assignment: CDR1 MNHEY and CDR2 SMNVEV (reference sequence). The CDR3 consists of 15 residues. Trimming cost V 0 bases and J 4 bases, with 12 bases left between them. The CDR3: CASSLSTGSFYGYTF. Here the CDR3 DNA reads TGTGCCAGCAGTTTATCCACAGGATCGTTCTATGGCTACACCTTC.

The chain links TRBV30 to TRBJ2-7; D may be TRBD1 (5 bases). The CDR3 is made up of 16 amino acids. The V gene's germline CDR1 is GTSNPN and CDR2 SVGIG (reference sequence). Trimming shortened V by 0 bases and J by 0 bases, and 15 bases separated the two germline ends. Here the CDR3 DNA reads TGTGCCTGGAGTGTAAGGGGTCTCCTTTACTCCTACGAGCAGTACTTC. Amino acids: CAWSVRGLLYSYEQYF.

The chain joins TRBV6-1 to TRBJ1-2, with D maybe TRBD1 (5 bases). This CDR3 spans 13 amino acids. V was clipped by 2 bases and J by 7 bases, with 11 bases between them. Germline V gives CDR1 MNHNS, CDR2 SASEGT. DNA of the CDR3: TGTGCCAGCAGTGAAACGGGGGAACGTGGCTACACCTTC. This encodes CASSETGERGYTF.

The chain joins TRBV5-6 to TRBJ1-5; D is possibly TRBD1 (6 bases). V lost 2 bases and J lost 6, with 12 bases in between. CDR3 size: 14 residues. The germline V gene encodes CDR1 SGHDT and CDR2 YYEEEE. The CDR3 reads CASSLMGASQPQHF. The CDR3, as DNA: TGTGCCAGCAGCTTAATGGGGGCGAGTCAGCCCCAGCATTTT. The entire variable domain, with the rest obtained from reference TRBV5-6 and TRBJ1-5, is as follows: DAGVTQSPTHLIKTRGQQVTLRCSPKSGHDTVSWYQQALGQGPQFIFQYYEEEERQRGNFPDRFSGHQFPNYSSELNVNALLLGDSALYLCASSLMGASQPQHFGDGTRLSIL.

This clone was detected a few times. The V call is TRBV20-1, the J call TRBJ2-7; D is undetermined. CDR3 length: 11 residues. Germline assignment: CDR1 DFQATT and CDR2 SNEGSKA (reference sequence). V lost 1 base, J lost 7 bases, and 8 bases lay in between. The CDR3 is CSARGLLEQYF. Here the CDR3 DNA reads TGCAGTGCTAGAGGGCTCTTGGAGCAGTACTTC.

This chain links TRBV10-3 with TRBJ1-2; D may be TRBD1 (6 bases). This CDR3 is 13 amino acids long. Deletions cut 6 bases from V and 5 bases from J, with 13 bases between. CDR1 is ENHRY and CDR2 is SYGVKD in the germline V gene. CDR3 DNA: TGTGCCATCAGATTGGACAGCACTTATGGCTACACCTTC. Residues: CAIRLDSTYGYTF.

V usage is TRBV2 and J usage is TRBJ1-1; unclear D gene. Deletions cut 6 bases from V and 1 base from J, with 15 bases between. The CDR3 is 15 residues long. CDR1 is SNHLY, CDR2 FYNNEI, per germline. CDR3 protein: CASRWPPRGNTEAFF. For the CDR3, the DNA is TGTGCCAGCAGGTGGCCCCCCCGGGGGAACACTGAAGCTTTCTTT.